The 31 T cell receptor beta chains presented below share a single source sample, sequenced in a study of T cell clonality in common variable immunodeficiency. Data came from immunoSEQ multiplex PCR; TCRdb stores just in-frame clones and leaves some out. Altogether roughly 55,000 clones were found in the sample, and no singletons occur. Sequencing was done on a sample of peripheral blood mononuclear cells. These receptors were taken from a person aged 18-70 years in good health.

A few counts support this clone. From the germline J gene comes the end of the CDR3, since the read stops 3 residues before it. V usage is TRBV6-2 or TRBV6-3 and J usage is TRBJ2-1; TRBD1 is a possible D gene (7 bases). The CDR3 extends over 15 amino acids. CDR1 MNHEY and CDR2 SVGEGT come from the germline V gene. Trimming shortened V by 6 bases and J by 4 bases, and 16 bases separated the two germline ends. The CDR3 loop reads CASSLEGASYNEQFF. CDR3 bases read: TGTGCCAGCAGCCTGGAGGGGGCGAGTTACAATGAG.

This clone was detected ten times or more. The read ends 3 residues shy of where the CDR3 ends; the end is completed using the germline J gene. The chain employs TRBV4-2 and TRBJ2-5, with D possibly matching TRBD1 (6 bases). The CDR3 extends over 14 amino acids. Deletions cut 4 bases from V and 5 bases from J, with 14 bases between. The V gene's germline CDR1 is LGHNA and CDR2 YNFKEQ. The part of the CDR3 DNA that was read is TGTGCCAGCAGCCCAAACAGGGACGGGGAGACC. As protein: CASSPNRDGET. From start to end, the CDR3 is CASSPNRDGETQYF.

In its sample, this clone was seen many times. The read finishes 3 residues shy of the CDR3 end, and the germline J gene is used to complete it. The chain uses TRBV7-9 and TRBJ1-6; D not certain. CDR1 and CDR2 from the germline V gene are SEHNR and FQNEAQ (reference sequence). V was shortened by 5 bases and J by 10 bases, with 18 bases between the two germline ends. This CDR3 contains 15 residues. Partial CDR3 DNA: TGTGCCAGCAGCCCAATGAACCCGTCGGGGTCACCC. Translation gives CASSPMNPSGSP. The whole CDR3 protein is CASSPMNPSGSPLHF.

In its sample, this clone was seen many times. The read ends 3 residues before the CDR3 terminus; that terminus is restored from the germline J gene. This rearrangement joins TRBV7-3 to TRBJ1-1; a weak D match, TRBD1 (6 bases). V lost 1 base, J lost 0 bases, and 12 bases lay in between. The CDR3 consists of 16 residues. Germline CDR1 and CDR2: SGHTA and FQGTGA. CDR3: CASSLNGGRVNTEAFF. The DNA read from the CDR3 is TGTGCCAGCAGCTTAAATGGGGGCAGGGTGAACACTGAA.

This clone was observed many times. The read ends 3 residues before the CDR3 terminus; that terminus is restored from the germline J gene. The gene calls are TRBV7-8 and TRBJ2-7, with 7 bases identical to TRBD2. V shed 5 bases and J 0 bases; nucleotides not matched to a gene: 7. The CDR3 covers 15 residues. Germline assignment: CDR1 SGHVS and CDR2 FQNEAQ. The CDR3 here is CASSLGLGGSYEQYF. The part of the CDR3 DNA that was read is TGTGCCAGCAGCCTTGGACTAGGTGGCTCCTACGAG.

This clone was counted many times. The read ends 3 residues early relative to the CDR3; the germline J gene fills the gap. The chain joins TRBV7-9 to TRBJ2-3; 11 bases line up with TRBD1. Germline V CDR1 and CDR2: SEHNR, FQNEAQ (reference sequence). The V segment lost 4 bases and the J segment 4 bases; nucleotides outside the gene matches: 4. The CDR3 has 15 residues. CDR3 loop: CASSYGQGASDTQYF. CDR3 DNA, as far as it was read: TGTGCCAGCAGCTACGGACAGGGGGCGTCAGATACG.

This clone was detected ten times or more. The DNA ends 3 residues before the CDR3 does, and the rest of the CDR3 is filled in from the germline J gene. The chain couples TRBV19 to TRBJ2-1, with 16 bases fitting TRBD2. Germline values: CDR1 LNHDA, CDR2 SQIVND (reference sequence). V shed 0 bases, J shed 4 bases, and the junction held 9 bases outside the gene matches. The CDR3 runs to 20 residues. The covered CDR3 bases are TGTGCCAGTAGTATAGATGGGGACAGGGGACTAGCGGGAGGGTACAATGAG. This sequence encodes CASSIDGDRGLAGGYNE. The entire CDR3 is CASSIDGDRGLAGGYNEQFF.

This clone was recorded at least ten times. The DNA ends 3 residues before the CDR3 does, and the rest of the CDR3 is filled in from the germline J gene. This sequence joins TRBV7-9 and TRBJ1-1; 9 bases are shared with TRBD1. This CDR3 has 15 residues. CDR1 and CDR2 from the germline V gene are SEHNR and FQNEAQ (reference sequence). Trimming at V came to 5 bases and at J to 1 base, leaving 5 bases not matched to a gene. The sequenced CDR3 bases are TGTGCCAGCAGCGTCGACAGGGGGAGGAACACTGAA. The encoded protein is CASSVDRGRNTE. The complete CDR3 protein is CASSVDRGRNTEAFF. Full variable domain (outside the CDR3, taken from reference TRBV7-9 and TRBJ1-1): DTGVSQNPRHKITKRGQNVTFRCDPISEHNRLYWYRQTLGQGPEFLTYFQNEAQLEKSRLLSDRFSAERPKGSFSTLEIQRTEQGDSAMYLCASSVDRGRNTEAFFGQGTRLTVV.

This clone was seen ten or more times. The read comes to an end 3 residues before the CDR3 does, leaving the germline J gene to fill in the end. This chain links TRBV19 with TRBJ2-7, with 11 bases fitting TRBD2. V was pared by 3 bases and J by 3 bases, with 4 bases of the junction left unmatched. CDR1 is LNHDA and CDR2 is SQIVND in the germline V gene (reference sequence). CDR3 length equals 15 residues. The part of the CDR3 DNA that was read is TGTGCCAGTAGTATTTCTAGCGGGAGGATCTACGAG. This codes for CASSISSGRIYE. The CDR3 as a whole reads CASSISSGRIYEQYF.

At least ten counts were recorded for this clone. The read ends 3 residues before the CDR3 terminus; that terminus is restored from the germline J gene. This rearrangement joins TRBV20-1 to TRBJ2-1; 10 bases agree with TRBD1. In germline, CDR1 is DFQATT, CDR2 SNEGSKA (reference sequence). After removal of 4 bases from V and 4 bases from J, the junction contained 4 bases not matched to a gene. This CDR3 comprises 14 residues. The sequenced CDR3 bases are TGCAGTGCTACCCCGGGACAGGGGTACAATGAG. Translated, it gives CSATPGQGYNE. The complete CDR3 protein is CSATPGQGYNEQFF.

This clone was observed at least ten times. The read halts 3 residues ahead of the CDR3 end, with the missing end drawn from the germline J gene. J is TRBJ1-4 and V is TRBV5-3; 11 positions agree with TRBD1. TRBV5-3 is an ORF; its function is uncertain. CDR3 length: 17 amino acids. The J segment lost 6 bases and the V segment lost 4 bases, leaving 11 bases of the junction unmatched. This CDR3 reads CARSHRDRGDLYEKLFF. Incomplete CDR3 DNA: TGTGCCAGAAGCCACCGGGACAGGGGGGATTTGTATGAAAAA.

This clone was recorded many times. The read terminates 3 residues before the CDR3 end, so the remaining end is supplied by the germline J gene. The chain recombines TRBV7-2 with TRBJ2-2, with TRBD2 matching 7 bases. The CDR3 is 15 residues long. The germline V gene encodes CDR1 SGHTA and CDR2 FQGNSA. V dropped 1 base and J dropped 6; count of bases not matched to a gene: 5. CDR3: CASSLVSGEAGELFF. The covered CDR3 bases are TGTGCCAGCAGCTTAGTGAGCGGGGAGGCCGGGGAG.

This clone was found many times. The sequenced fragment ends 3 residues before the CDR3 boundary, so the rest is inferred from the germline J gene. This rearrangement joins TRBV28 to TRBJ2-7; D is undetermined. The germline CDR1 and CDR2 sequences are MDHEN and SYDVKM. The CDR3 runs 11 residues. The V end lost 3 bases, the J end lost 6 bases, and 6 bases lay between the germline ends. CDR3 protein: CASSFFGEQYF. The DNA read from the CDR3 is TGTGCCAGCAGTTTCTTCGGCGAG.

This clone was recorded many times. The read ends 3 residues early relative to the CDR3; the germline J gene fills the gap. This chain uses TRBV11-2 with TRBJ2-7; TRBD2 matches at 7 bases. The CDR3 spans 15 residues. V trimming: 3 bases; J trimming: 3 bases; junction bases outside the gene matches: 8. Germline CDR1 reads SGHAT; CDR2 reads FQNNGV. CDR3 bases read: TGTGCCAGCAGCTTGCCGGGGGGTTCCTTCTACGAG. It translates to CASSLPGGSFYE. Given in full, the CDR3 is CASSLPGGSFYEQYF.

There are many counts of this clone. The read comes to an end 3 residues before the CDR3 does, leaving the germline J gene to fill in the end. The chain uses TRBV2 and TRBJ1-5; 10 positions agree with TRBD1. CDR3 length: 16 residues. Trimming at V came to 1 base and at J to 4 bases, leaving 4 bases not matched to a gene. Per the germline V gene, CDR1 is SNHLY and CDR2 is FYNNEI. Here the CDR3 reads CASSEGTGGRNQPQHF. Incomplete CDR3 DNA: TGTGCCAGCAGTGAAGGGACAGGGGGGAGGAATCAGCCC. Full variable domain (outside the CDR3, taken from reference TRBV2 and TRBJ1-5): EPEVTQTPSHQVTQMGQEVILRCVPISNHLYFYWYRQILGQKVEFLVSFYNNEISEKSEIFDDQFSVERPDGSNFTLKIRSTKLEDSAMYFCASSEGTGGRNQPQHFGDGTRLSIL.

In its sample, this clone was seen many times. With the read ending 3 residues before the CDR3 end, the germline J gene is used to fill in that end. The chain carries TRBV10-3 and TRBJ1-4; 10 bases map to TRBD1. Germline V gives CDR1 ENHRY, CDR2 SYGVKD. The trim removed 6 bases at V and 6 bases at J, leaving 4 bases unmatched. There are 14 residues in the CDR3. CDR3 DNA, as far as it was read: TGTGCCATCAGGGACAGGGGGTCGGATGAAAAA. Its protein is CAIRDRGSDEK. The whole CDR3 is CAIRDRGSDEKLFF.

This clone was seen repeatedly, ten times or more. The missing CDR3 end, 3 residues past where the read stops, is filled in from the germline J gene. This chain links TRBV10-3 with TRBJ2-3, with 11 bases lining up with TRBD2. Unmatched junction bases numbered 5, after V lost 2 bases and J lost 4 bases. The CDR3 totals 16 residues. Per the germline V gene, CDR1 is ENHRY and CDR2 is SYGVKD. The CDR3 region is CAISEPTSGSADTQYF. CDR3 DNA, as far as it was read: TGTGCCATCAGTGAGCCAACTAGCGGGAGTGCAGATACG.

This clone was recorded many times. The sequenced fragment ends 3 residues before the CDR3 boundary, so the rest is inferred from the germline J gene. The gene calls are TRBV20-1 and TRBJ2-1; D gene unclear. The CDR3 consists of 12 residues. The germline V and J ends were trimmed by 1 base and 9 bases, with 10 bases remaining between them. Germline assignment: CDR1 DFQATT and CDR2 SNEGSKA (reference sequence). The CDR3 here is CSARGPAGEQFF. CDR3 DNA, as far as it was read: TGCAGTGCTAGAGGCCCAGCAGGTGAG.

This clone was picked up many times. CDR3 bases read: TGTGCCAGTAGCCCCGGGACAGGGGGCGACTATGGC. Translation gives CASSPGTGGDYG. The entire CDR3 is CASSPGTGGDYGYTF. The J gene is TRBJ1-2, the V gene TRBV19; 12 bases line up with TRBD1. The DNA ends 3 residues before the CDR3 does, and the rest of the CDR3 is filled in from the germline J gene. V lost 6 bases to trimming and J lost 3 bases; unmatched junction nucleotides: 5. Germline V gene lookup returns CDR1 LNHDA and CDR2 SQIVND (reference sequence). CDR3 size: 15 residues.

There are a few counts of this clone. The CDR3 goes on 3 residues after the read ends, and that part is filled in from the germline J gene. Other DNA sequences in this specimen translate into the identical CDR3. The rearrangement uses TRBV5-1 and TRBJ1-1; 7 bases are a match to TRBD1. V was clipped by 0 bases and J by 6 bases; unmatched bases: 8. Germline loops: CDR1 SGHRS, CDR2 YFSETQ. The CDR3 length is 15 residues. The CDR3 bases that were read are TGCGCCAGCAGCTTGGCCTCTGGGCAGGGGGCTGAA. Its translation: CASSLASGQGAE. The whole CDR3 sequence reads CASSLASGQGAEAFF.

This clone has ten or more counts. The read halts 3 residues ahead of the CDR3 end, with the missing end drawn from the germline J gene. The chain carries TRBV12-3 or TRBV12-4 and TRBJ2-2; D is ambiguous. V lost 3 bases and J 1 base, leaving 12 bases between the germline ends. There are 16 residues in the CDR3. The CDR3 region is CASSFLAGLNTGELFF. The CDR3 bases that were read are TGTGCCAGCAGTTTTTTAGCCGGGTTGAACACCGGGGAG.

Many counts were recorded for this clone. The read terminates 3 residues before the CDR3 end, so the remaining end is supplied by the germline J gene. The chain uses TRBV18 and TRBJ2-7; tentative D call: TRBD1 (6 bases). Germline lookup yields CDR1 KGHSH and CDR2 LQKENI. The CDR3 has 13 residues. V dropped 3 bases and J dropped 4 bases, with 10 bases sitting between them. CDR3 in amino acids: CASSPGDTYEQYF. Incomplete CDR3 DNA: TGTGCCAGCTCACCGGGGGACACTTACGAG.

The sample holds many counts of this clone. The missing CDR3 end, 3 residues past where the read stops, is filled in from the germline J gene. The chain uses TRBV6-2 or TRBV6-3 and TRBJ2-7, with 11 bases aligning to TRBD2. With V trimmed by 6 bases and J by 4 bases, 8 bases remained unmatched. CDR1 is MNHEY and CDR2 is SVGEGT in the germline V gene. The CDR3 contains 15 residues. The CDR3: CASSKSSGREYEQYF. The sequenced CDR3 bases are TGTGCCAGCAGCAAAAGTAGCGGGAGGGAATACGAG.

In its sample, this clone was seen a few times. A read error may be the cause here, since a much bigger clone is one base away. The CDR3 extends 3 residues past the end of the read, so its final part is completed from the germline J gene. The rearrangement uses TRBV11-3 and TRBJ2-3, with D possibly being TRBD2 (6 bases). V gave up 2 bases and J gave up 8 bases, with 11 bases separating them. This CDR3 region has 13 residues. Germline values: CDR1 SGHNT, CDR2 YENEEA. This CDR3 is CASSLPLGGTQYF. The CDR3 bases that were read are TGTGCCAGCAGCTTACCCCTCGGGGGTACG.

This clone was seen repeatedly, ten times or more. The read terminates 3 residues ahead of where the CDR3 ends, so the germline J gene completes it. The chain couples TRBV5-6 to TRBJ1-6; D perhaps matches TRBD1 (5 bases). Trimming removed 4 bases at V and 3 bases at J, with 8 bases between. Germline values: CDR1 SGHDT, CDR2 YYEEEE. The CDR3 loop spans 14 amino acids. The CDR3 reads CASSPGGYNSPLHF. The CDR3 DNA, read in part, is TGTGCCAGCAGCCCGGGGGGCTATAATTCACCC.

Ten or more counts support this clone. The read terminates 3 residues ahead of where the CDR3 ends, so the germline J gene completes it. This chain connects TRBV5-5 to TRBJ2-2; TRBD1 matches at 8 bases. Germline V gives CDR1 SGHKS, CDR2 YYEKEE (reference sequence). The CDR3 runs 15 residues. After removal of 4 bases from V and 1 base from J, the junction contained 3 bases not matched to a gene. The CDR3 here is CASSAGGLNTGELFF. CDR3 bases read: TGTGCCAGCAGCGCAGGGGGCCTGAACACCGGGGAG.

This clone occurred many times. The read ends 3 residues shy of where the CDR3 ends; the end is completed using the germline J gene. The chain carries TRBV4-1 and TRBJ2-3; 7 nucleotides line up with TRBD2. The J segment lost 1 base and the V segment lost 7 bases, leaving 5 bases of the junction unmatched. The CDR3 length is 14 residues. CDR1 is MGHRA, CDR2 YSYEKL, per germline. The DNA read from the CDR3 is TGCGCCAGCAAGTGGCTAGCGGGCACAGATACG. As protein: CASKWLAGTDT. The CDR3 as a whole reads CASKWLAGTDTQYF.

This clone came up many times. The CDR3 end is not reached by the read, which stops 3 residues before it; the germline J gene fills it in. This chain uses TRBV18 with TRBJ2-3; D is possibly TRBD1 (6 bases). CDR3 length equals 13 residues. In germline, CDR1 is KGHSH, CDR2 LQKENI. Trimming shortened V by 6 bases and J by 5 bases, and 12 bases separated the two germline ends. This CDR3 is CASSLRGRDTQYF. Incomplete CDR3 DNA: TGTGCCAGCTCCCTCAGGGGAAGAGATACG.

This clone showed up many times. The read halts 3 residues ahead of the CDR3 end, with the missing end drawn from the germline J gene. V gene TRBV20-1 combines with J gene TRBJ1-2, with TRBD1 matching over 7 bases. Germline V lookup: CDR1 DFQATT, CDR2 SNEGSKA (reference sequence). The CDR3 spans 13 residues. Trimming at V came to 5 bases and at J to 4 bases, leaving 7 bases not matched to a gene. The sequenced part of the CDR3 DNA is TGCAGTGCTCCCGGGACAGAGTCCTATGGC. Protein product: CSAPGTESYG. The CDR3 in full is CSAPGTESYGYTF.

CDR3 in amino acids: CASSLGTEDGYTF. CDR3 DNA, as far as it was read: TGCGCCAGCAGCCTGGGGACAGAGGATGGC. V usage is TRBV5-1 and J usage is TRBJ1-2; 7 bases are shared with TRBD1. The read stops 3 residues short of the end of the CDR3; the missing end is completed from the germline J gene. The V segment lost 4 bases and the J segment 6 bases; nucleotides outside the gene matches: 6. Germline V gene lookup returns CDR1 SGHRS and CDR2 YFSETQ. The CDR3 length is 13 residues.

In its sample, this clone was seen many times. The CDR3 is CASSIGRFYEQYF. The CDR3 DNA, read in part, is TGTGCCAGTAGTATAGGCAGATTCTACGAG. This sequence joins TRBV19 and TRBJ2-7; D not certain. The CDR3 goes on 3 residues after the read ends, and that part is filled in from the germline J gene. Looked up from germline, CDR1 is LNHDA and CDR2 is SQIVND (reference sequence). This CDR3 spans 13 amino acids. V was trimmed by 1 base and J by 3 bases, leaving 7 bases between them.